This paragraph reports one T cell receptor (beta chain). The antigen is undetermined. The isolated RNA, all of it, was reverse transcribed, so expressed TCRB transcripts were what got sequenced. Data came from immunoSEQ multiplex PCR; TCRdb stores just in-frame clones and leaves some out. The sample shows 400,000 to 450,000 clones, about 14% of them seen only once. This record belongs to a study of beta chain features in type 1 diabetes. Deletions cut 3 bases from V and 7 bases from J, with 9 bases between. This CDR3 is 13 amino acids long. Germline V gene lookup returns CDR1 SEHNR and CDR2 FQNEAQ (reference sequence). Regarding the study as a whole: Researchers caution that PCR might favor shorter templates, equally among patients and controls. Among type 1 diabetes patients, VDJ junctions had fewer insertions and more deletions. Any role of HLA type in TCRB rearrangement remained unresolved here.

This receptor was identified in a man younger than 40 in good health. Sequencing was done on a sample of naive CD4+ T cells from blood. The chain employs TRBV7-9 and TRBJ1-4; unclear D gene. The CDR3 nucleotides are TGTGCCAGCAGCTTGCGGGAGTTTGAAAAACTGTTTTTT. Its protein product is CASSLREFEKLFF.